This TCR beta chain was identified during a study of T cell responses to AZD1222 COVID-19 vaccine. Study results and limitations: Dominant at 160-218 and 743-854, vaccine-associated CD4 TCRs also spanned spike.

Regarding this clone: Its specificity is unknown.

The CDR3 sequence is 15 residues long. Trimming removed 2 bases from V and 5 bases from J, with 12 bases in between. Germline lookup yields CDR1 MNHNS and CDR2 SASEGT. Profiled with immunoSEQ multiplex PCR; TCRdb holds only in-frame clones, not every one. Of around 150,000 clones in the sample, 90% to 95% are singletons; the top ten hold approximately 7%. The receptor comes from an adult who received the AZD1222 COVID-19 vaccine. The chain recombines TRBV6-1 with TRBJ2-2; a weak D match, TRBD2 (5 bases). This sample comprised peripheral blood, obtained 28 days after the second AZD1222 dose. DNA for the CDR3: TGTGCCAGCAGTGAATCGGGGTGGAATACCGGGGAGCTGTTTTTT. It yields the protein CASSESGWNTGELFF.